One sample yielded the 15 T cell receptor beta chains listed below, sequenced in a study of OX40 agonist ivuxolimab in advanced cancers. Using immunoSEQ multiplex PCR, the repertoire was profiled, and TCRdb retains in-frame clones only, with some absent. Here the sample spans some 150,000 clones, about 93% being singletons. The sequenced sample was CD4+ or CD8+ T cells sorted from blood, obtained in a trial of the OX40 agonist ivuxolimab. The receptors originated from an adult with an advanced solid tumor such as melanoma, head and neck, liver or kidney cancer.

V is TRBV6-5 and J is TRBJ2-7; a possible D gene is TRBD2 (5 bases). V lost 6 bases to trimming and J lost 4 bases, with 13 bases between them. The CDR3 is 13 residues long. Germline CDR1 reads MNHEY; CDR2 reads SVGAGI. CDR3 nucleotide sequence: TGTGCCAGCAGCGCTGGACCGGGATACGAGCAGTACTTC. This gives the protein CASSAGPGYEQYF.

The rearrangement uses TRBV5-1 and TRBJ2-5, with D perhaps given as TRBD1 or TRBD2 (7 bases each). Germline loops: CDR1 SGHRS, CDR2 YFSETQ. The ends were cut back, 9 bases at V and 4 bases at J, with 13 bases in the middle. The CDR3 extends over 12 amino acids. The CDR3 DNA reads as TGCGCCACCCAGGGGGGGTCAGAGACCCAGTACTTC. This codes for CATQGGSETQYF.

V usage is TRBV7-2 and J usage is TRBJ1-1; unclear D gene. The CDR3 is 13 residues long. Per the germline V gene, CDR1 is SGHTA and CDR2 is FQGNSA. V lost 1 base and J lost 3, with 6 bases in between. The CDR3 DNA reads as TGTGCCAGCAGCTTAGTGAGTTACACTGAAGCTTTCTTT. Translation gives CASSLVSYTEAFF.

The chain links TRBV7-9 to TRBJ1-4; no clear D. V lost 3 bases to trimming and J lost 0 bases, with 5 bases between them. Germline CDR1 SEHNR, CDR2 FQNEAQ (reference sequence). This CDR3 spans 14 amino acids. This CDR3 reads CASSFTATNEKLFF. The CDR3, as DNA: TGTGCCAGCAGCTTCACTGCAACTAATGAAAAACTGTTTTTT. Full variable domain (outside the CDR3, taken from reference TRBV7-9 and TRBJ1-4): DTGVSQNPRHKITKRGQNVTFRCDPISEHNRLYWYRQTLGQGPEFLTYFQNEAQLEKSRLLSDRFSAERPKGSFSTLEIQRTEQGDSAMYLCASSFTATNEKLFFGSGTQLSVL.

The chain couples TRBV12-5 to TRBJ2-5; D tentatively fits TRBD1 or TRBD2 (6 bases each). The CDR3 is 15 residues long. V was pared by 5 bases and J by 7 bases, with 20 bases between. CDR1 and CDR2 from the germline V gene are LGHNT and FRNRAP. The CDR3: CASGPPRTGAGTQYF. The CDR3 nucleotides read TGTGCTAGTGGTCCTCCCCGCACGGGGGCGGGGACCCAGTACTTC.

This chain links TRBV7-9 with TRBJ2-5, with D uncertain. CDR3 length: 12 amino acids. Germline lookup yields CDR1 SEHNR and CDR2 FQNEAQ (reference sequence). Trimming shortened V by 4 bases and J by 6 bases, and 9 bases separated the two germline ends. The CDR3 DNA is TGTGCCAGCAGCTACCCGGTAAAGACCCAGTACTTC. It translates to CASSYPVKTQYF.

The rearrangement links TRBV28 to TRBJ2-7; perhaps TRBD2 as D (5 bases). The germline V and J ends were trimmed by 6 bases and 9 bases, with 24 bases remaining between them. Germline V lookup: CDR1 MDHEN, CDR2 SYDVKM. This CDR3 contains 15 residues. This CDR3 reads CASSQLRGRLIGQYF. DNA for the CDR3: TGTGCCAGCAGCCAACTACGGGGTAGGCTTATAGGGCAGTACTTC. The full variable domain, rest sourced from reference TRBV28 and TRBJ2-7, is DVKVTQSSRYLVKRTGEKVFLECVQDMDHENMFWYRQDPGLGLRLIYFSYDVKMKEKGDIPEGYSVSREKKERFSLILESASTNQTSMYLCASSQLRGRLIGQYFGPGTRLTVT.

The chain carries TRBV9 and TRBJ2-5; 8 bases are shared with TRBD1. The CDR3 loop spans 16 amino acids. Germline loops: CDR1 SGDLS, CDR2 YYNGEE. Trimming removed 0 bases from V and 5 bases from J; junction bases left unmatched: 9. The CDR3: CASSVDPTGALETQYF. For the CDR3, the DNA is TGTGCCAGCAGCGTAGATCCGACAGGGGCGTTGGAGACCCAGTACTTC.

This chain uses TRBV10-2 with TRBJ1-6; 11 bases are a match to TRBD1. Germline V gives CDR1 WSHSY, CDR2 SAAADI. Trimming cost V 8 bases and J 7 bases; bases outside gene matches: 16. This CDR3 spans 18 amino acids. Here the CDR3 reads CASASRTGGAVKNSPLHF. DNA for the CDR3: TGCGCCAGCGCATCGCGGACAGGGGGCGCGGTAAAGAATTCACCCCTCCACTTT.

Comment on this clone: No conserved phenylalanine or tryptophan ends this CDR3, so it is likely a read error. No DNA is shown, since the ends of the CDR3 on it are uncertain; the CDR3 is the one TCRdb lists. This chain uses TRBV11-3 with TRBJ1-2; the table's D call, TRBD1, was not checked against the DNA. The CDR3 length is 13 residues, termini included. Germline-derived CDR1 and CDR2 are SGHNT and YENEEA. The CDR3 loop is CASSLIEDRGNEY.

Worth noting for this clone: The same CDR3 is also encoded by other DNA sequences in this sample. The gene calls are TRBV5-1 and TRBJ2-2; D ambiguous. The germline V gene has CDR1 SGHRS and CDR2 YFSETQ. The V and J ends lost 4 bases and 1 base respectively, with 8 bases between them. CDR3 size: 14 residues. The CDR3 region has the DNA TGCGCCAGCAGCCCCGGGCAGAACACCGGGGAGCTGTTTTTT. The encoded protein is CASSPGQNTGELFF.

This chain connects TRBV4-2 to TRBJ2-5, with 7 bases identical to TRBD1. The V gene's germline CDR1 is LGHNA and CDR2 YNFKEQ. Trimming removed 5 bases from V and 1 base from J; junction bases left unmatched: 4. CDR3 length equals 14 residues. The CDR3 is CASSYGQAQETQYF. The CDR3 DNA reads TGTGCCAGCAGCTACGGACAGGCCCAAGAGACCCAGTACTTC.

The chain couples TRBV7-2 to TRBJ2-3, with D possibly being TRBD1 or TRBD2 (5 bases each). Germline V gene lookup returns CDR1 SGHTA and CDR2 FQGNSA. This CDR3 has 15 residues. CDR3 coding DNA: TGTTTCACTACGGAGCAGGGAGCTTTCTCAGATACGCAGTATTTT. Its translation: CFTTEQGAFSDTQYF.

The chain is built from TRBV28 and TRBJ2-7, with a weak D call TRBD1 (5 bases). Germline values: CDR1 MDHEN, CDR2 SYDVKM. The CDR3 contains 14 residues. Trimming removed 4 bases at V and 2 bases at J, with 12 bases between. This CDR3 is CASSWGGSAYEQYF. DNA of the CDR3: TGTGCCAGCAGTTGGGGCGGTTCGGCCTACGAGCAGTACTTC.

The J gene is TRBJ2-2, the V gene TRBV29-1; TRBD2 might be the D (5 bases). Germline V gene lookup returns CDR1 SQVTM and CDR2 ANQGSEA. The germline V and J ends were trimmed by 6 bases and 4 bases, with 21 bases remaining between them. The CDR3 has 16 residues. The CDR3 reads CSVTPSPASSTGELFF. The CDR3, as DNA: TGCAGCGTCACCCCATCCCCGGCTAGCAGCACCGGGGAGCTGTTTTTT.